This T cell receptor (beta chain) was captured by sequencing in a study of metastatic and nonmetastatic thyroid tumors (dated by TCRdb to 2020 to 2021). At the level of the whole study: For patients with malignant and with benign thyroid disease, the researchers compared repertoires between peripheral blood samples and tumor or nodule tissue samples.

No treatment had been received by any patient before thyroid surgery. The study retrospectively analysed patient clinical samples collected from the early 2010s to the late 2010s using T-cell receptor beta sequencing. The full study reports these points: In both blood and tumor samples, TCR beta diversity was reported to be significantly higher in malignant tumors than in benign nodules.

Trimmed from V: 0 bases; trimmed from J: 10 bases; junction bases lacking a gene match: 15. The CDR3 contains 18 residues, cysteine and phenylalanine counted. Only the CDR3 DNA is retained, 54 bases long and in frame from the first base. Reading the germline V gene (reference sequence) gives CDR1 SEHNR and CDR2 FQNEAQ. This clone showed up many times. It has no known antigen specificity. No per-base quality is available; no much larger clone lies one base away. Receptor amplification or capture employed PCR. Instrument used: Illumina HiSeq 4000. High-throughput sequencing was used to profile the TCR beta-chain CDR3 region of each patient. Processing in the source paper ran as follows. CDR3 differences across clinicopathological groups were used to build a classifier for discriminating distant-metastatic papillary thyroid cancer patients. The Shannon index was used to measure repertoire diversity, and the Morisita-Horn index was used to measure how similar tumor and blood repertoires were. TCRdb reprocessed the public reads (quality trimming at Q25 with fastp, clone calling with MiXCR) and kept in-frame beta chains. These V and J calls originate from TCRdb's pipeline instead of the authors' own analysis. In this sample the table shows 45,000 or so clones, about 4.3% of which occur a single time. The ten most abundant clones make up about 9.8% of the sample.

The V gene is TRBV7-9 and the J gene is TRBJ2-1, and 10 bases in between align with TRBD1. Sequencing input: blood. The TCR was taken from a female donor with papillary thyroid cancer or a benign thyroid nodule (not recorded which). Some clones in this sample may be carry-over from other donors' samples. The DNA is TGTGCCAGCAGCTTAGCCCGACCAGGACAGGGGGATACGCGAGAGCAGTTCTTC. Its protein product is CASSLARPGQGDTREQFF.